A selection of T cell receptor beta chains follows, all from one sample in a study of radiotherapy plus CTLA-4 blockade in lung cancer. Profiling relied on immunoSEQ multiplex PCR, and the TCRdb table lists in-frame clones only, not all of them. The sample has under 70,000 clones, roughly 80% seen once. The specimen comprised peripheral blood, sampled from a patient treated with radiotherapy plus ipilimumab. These TCRs come from a human donor with non-small cell lung cancer who had a complete response to radiotherapy plus ipilimumab. CDR3s include the opening cysteine and the closing phenylalanine or tryptophan. The D gene is left open where the match is weak. Clone sizes are given selectively: once, few, many, or a class where the clone is expanded.

-	-	TRBJ2-7	TRBV19	TGTGCCAGTAGTACCGGGGGAGGGGGCAAGGAGCAGTACTTC	CASSTGGGGKEQYF
few	-	TRBJ2-3	TRBV4-1	TGCGCCAGCAGCCAGCAGGGGTCGGGGCGTAGAGGTACGCAGTATTTT	CASSQQGSGRRGTQYF
-	TRBD2	TRBJ2-1	TRBV5-4	TGTGCCAGCAGCAGGACTAGCGGGAGGGGATATGAGCAGTTCTTC	CASSRTSGRGYEQFF
-	TRBD1	TRBJ1-2	TRBV18	TGTGCCAGCTCACCGGGACAGCTACCCACTGGCTACACCTTC	CASSPGQLPTGYTF
-	TRBD1	TRBJ1-2	TRBV27	TGTGCCAGCAGTTTATCGTCCATGACCCGTCAGGGGGCAGATGGCTACACCTTC	CASSLSSMTRQGADGYTF
-	TRBD1	TRBJ1-1	TRBV19	TGTGCCAGTAGCGCCTGGGACAGGGGGGATAGCACTGAAGCTTTCTTT	CASSAWDRGDSTEAFF
few	-	TRBJ2-1	TRBV19	TGTGCCATTGGACCCCAGGGGGGCTCCTACAATGAGCAGTTCTTC	CAIGPQGGSYNEQFF
-	-	TRBJ2-3	TRBV6-5	TGTGCCAGCAAGGCGGGAACTAGCACAGATACGCAGTATTTT	CASKAGTSTDTQYF
-	-	TRBJ1-2	TRBV6-5	TGTGCCAGCAGTTACTCGTCGGGCCAAATCTATGGCTACACCTTC	CASSYSSGQIYGYTF
-	-	TRBJ2-3	TRBV7-9	TGTGCCAGCAGCTTAGCGAGGGGAGCAGGGCAAGTCACAGATACGCAGTATTTT	CASSLARGAGQVTDTQYF
once	-	TRBJ1-6	TRBV29-1	TGCAGCGTTGGTGACTCCTATAATTCACCCCTCCACTTT	CSVGDSYNSPLHF
-	-	TRBJ1-4	TRBV7-9	TGTGCCAGCAGCTTAGGGGACGGGACCCATGAAAAACTGTTTTTT	CASSLGDGTHEKLFF
few	-	TRBJ1-1	TRBV7-9	TGTGCCAGCAGCGCCGACACACCAAGGGGGGGCACTGAAGCTTTCTTT	CASSADTPRGGTEAFF